The 4 T cell receptor beta chains below come from one sample, sequenced in a study of identical twins. TCRdb independently ran MiXCR on the 5' RACE reads; one entry per CDR3 protein. The sample lists hundreds of thousands of distinct CDR3 sequences; approximately 20% were seen once. This sample was shared with a second study, whose subject was yellow fever vaccine responses in identical twins.

The sample was CD4+ T cells sorted from blood. The receptor source for this set is a woman aged 18 to 35 in good health.

The CDR3 sequence: CASRRLNTEAFF. CDR3 sequence (DNA): TGTGCCAGCAGAAGACTTAACACTGAAGCTTTCTTT. The V call is TRBV12-3 or TRBV12-4, the J call TRBJ1-1; no reliable D call. Trimming removed 6 bases at V and 2 bases at J, with 7 bases between. There are 12 residues in the CDR3.

This clonotype was detected a few times. V and J are TRBV2 and TRBJ2-2; TRBD2 agrees at 14 bases. J gave up 5 bases and V 6 bases, and 8 bases lay outside the gene matches. The CDR3 covers 17 residues. CDR1 and CDR2 (germline): SNHLY, FYNNEI. The CDR3 nucleotides are TGTGCCAGCAGGGAGGGACTAGCGGGAGTGTTGACCGGGGAGCTGTTTTTT. Encoded protein: CASREGLAGVLTGELFF.

This clonotype was seen a handful of times. The chain is built from TRBV20-1 and TRBJ1-3, with TRBD1 matching 9 bases. CDR3 length equals 16 residues. V gave up 0 bases and J gave up 2 bases; unmatched junction bases: 5. CDR1 and CDR2 (germline): DFQATT, SNEGSKA (reference sequence). The DNA for the CDR3 is TGCAGTGCTAGAGATTCCAGGGACAGGGCTGGAAACACCATATATTTT. Translating it yields CSARDSRDRAGNTIYF.

The rearrangement uses TRBV2 and TRBJ2-1, with 9 nucleotides matching TRBD1. In germline, CDR1 is SNHLY, CDR2 FYNNEI. The CDR3 totals 15 residues. With V trimmed by 7 bases and J by 6 bases, 10 bases remained unmatched. CDR3 sequence: CASKIDRGEVNEQFF. In DNA, the CDR3 is TGTGCCAGCAAAATTGACAGGGGGGAGGTCAATGAGCAGTTCTTC. Full variable domain (rest looked up from reference TRBV2 and TRBJ2-1): EPEVTQTPSHQVTQMGQEVILRCVPISNHLYFYWYRQILGQKVEFLVSFYNNEISEKSEIFDDQFSVERPDGSNFTLKIRSTKLEDSAMYFCASKIDRGEVNEQFFGPGTRLTVL.